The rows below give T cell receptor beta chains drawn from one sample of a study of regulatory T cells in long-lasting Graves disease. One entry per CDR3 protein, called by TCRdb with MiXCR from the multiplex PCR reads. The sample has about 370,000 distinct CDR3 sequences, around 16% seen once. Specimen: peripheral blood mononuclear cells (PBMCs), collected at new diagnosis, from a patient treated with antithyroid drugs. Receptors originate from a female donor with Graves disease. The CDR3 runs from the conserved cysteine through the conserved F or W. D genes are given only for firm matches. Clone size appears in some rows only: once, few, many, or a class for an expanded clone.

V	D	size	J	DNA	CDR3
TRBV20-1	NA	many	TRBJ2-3	TGCAGTGCTAGGAGGAGCGGCAAACCAGATACGCAGTATTTT	CSARRSGKPDTQYF
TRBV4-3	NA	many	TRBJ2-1	TGCGCCAGCAGCCGGGGGACAGGGTCACTAGCGGGAAACAATGAGCAGTTCTTC	CASSRGTGSLAGNNEQFF
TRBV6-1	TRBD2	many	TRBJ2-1	TGTGCCAGCAGTGAAGAAGCGGGGGGGACAGGCAATGAGCAGTTCTTC	CASSEEAGGTGNEQFF
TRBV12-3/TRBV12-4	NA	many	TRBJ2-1	TGTGCCAGCAGTCCCGTTCAGGGATTGAATGAGCAGTTCTTC	CASSPVQGLNEQFF
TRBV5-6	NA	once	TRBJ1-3	TGTGCCAGCAGCCACCGGACTTTCCGCCGAAACACCATATATTTT	CASSHRTFRRNTIYF
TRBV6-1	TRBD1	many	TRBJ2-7	TGTGCCAGCAGTCTAAGACCGGGACAGGGGGTTATCTCCTACGAGCAGTACTTC	CASSLRPGQGVISYEQYF
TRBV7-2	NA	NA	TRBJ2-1	TGTGCCAGCAGCTTGAACCCCCGGGCGAACAATGAGCAGTTCTTC	CASSLNPRANNEQFF
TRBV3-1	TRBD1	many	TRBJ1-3	TGTGCCAGCAGACAGGGGAACACCATATATTTT	CASRQGNTIYF
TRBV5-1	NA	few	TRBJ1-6	TGCGCCAGCAGCTTGGATGGGGGGCATAATTCACCCCTCCACTTT	CASSLDGGHNSPLHF
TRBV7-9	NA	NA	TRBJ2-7	TGTGCCAGCAGCCCCGTGGGAGCCTACGAGCAGTACTTC	CASSPVGAYEQYF
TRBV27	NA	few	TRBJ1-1	TGTGCCAGCAGTGCCCGGGAGACTGAAGCTTTCTTT	CASSARETEAFF
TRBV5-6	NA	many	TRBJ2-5	TGTGCCAGCAGTCATCCCGGTGCAAGGCAAGAGACCCAGTACTTC	CASSHPGARQETQYF
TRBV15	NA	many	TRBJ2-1	TGTGCCACCAGCATACTTGATTACAATGAGCAGTTCTTC	CATSILDYNEQFF
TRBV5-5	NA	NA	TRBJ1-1	TGTGCCAGTCACGTCTTATGGACAATGAACACTGAAGCTTTCTTT	CASHVLWTMNTEAFF
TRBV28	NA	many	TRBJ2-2	TGTGCCAGCAGTTTTGGGAGAATGGGGCTACCGAACACCGGGGAGCTGTTTTTT	CASSFGRMGLPNTGELFF
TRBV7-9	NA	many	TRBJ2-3	TGTGCCAGCAGCTTGACTAAGGGGGAACCCCGGGATACGCAGTATTTT	CASSLTKGEPRDTQYF
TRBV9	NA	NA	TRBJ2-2	TGTGCCAGCAGCCTGAAGATTGGGGAGGCGGGAAAAGGGGAGCTGTTTTTT	CASSLKIGEAGKGELFF